These T cell receptor beta chains were read from a single sample in a study of CD8+CD57+ T cells in acquired aplastic anemia. TCRdb used MiXCR to reprocess the reads, holding one entry per CDR3 protein. In the table there are approximately 170,000 distinct CDR3 sequences, about half of which are singletons. The sequencing sample was made of sorted CD4+, CD8+, or CD8+CD57+ T cells (not recorded which) from PBMCs. These receptor sequences come from a human donor in good health, serving as a control. The CDR3 runs from the conserved cysteine through the conserved F or W. Fields, in order: CDR3 length, J gene, clone size, D gene, V gene, CDR3 DNA, CDR3 protein. A D gene is named only where the DNA matches it firmly. Size values are once, few and many counts, or a class for expanded clones, and some rows have none.

>15|TRBJ2-5|many|TRBD1|TRBV7-9
TGTGCCAGCAGCTCGACGGGACAGGGGGCAGAGACCCAGTACTTC
CASSSTGQGAETQYF
>16|TRBJ1-5|.|TRBD1|TRBV10-2
TGCGCCAGCAGTGAGCCAGGACAGGGGCGTAATCAGCCCCAGCATTTT
CASSEPGQGRNQPQHF
>15|TRBJ2-7|many|TRBD1|TRBV24-1
TGTGCCACCAGTGACGGTGGGACAGGGACCTACGAGCAGTACTTC
CATSDGGTGTYEQYF
>19|TRBJ2-6|many|TRBD1|TRBV2
TGTGCCAGCAGAGGGATCGTGGGGACAGGGGTCTCTGGGGCCAACGTCCTGACTTTC
CASRGIVGTGVSGANVLTF
>13|TRBJ1-1|many|.|TRBV5-6
TGTGCCAGCAGCCTCCCGGGCGGGGTTGAAGCTTTCTTT
CASSLPGGVEAFF
>17|TRBJ2-5|.|.|TRBV7-9
TGTGCCAGCACCCCCCCCGGGGACACCCGAGAGCAAGAGACCCAGTACTTC
CASTPPGDTREQETQYF
>14|TRBJ1-2|.|TRBD1|TRBV6-5
TGTGCCAGCTCCCGGACAGGGGGCTTGGATGGCTACACCTTC
CASSRTGGLDGYTF
>13|TRBJ1-6|.|.|TRBV12-3/TRBV12-4
TGTGCCAGCAGTTTAGCGCTGGCAGGTCCCCTCCACTTT
CASSLALAGPLHF
>13|TRBJ1-5|.|.|TRBV19
TGTGCCAGTTGGGGGGCAGTTAATCAGCCCCAGCATTTT
CASWGAVNQPQHF
>13|TRBJ2-5|.|.|TRBV2
TGTGCCAGCACCCCGTTCGGGGGACAGACCCAGTACTTC
CASTPFGGQTQYF
>15|TRBJ2-1|.|.|TRBV29-1
TGCAGCGTGGCCTCGGGCCTGGGCTCCTACAATGAGCAGTTCTTC
CSVASGLGSYNEQFF
>16|TRBJ2-5|.|TRBD1|TRBV2
TGTGCCAGCAGTTCACCGGGACAGGGGGATCAAGAGACCCAGTACTTC
CASSSPGQGDQETQYF
>14|TRBJ2-7|.|.|TRBV24-1
TGTGCCACCAGTGACGCGGGACAGTTCGACGAGCAGTACTTC
CATSDAGQFDEQYF
>15|TRBJ1-6|.|.|TRBV4-1
TGCGCCAGCAGCCAAGACCAGAGCGGACGGTCACCCCTCCACTTT
CASSQDQSGRSPLHF
>13|TRBJ1-2|.|.|TRBV7-8
TGTGCCAGCAGCGGAGCCACTAACTATGGCTACACCTTC
CASSGATNYGYTF
>18|TRBJ1-2|.|TRBD1|TRBV5-4
TGTGCCAGCAGCCAAGATAAGGGGGCAGGAATTTCTCACTATGGCCACACCTTC
CASSQDKGAGISHYGHTF
>13|TRBJ1-1|.|TRBD1|TRBV10-3
TGTGCCATCAGTACACAGGGGGCGACTGAAGCTTTCTTT
CAISTQGATEAFF
>16|TRBJ1-2|.|TRBD1|TRBV7-2
TGTGCCAGCAGCGTACCCCGAGGGACAGGGGGCGATGGCTACACCTTC
CASSVPRGTGGDGYTF
>14|TRBJ2-5|many|TRBD2|TRBV12-3/TRBV12-4
TGTGCCAGCAGCAGACTAGCGGGGCCCAGTCCCCAGTACTTC
CASSRLAGPSPQYF
>14|TRBJ2-5|many|TRBD2|TRBV20-1
TGCAGTGCTAGTACTAGCGGGGGATGGGAGACCCAGTACTTC
CSASTSGGWETQYF
>13|TRBJ2-2|.|.|TRBV6-1
TGTGCCAGCAGGAGGGTGGACACCGGGGAGCTGTTTTTT
CASRRVDTGELFF
>13|TRBJ2-3|.|.|TRBV2
TGTGCCAGCAGGTGGAGGCGAACAGATACGCAGTATTTT
CASRWRRTDTQYF
>13|TRBJ1-5|.|.|TRBV30
TGTGCCTGGGGGGTATGGGGCAATCGGCCCCAGCATTTT
CAWGVWGNRPQHF
>14|TRBJ1-5|.|TRBD1|TRBV6-5
TGTGCCAGCAGCTCCGGGACAGCGAATCAGCCCCAGCATTTT
CASSSGTANQPQHF
>16|TRBJ2-7|.|TRBD2|TRBV5-6
TGTGCCAGCAGCCGCGGACTAGCGGACGGTGGCTACGAGCAGTACTTC
CASSRGLADGGYEQYF
>20|TRBJ2-1|once|.|TRBV24-1
TGTGCCACCAGTGATTTGCCGAGACAGATCCCGTTCTCAATATACAATGAGCAGTTCTTC
CATSDLPRQIPFSIYNEQFF
>13|TRBJ1-2|.|.|TRBV2
TGTGCCAGCAGTCGGACAGAGGGCTATGGCTACACCTTC
CASSRTEGYGYTF
>18|TRBJ1-2|.|.|TRBV9
TGTGCCAGCAGCCAAGACCGTCGCAGCCGTAAGGCTAACTATGGCTACACCTTC
CASSQDRRSRKANYGYTF
>14|TRBJ1-2|few|TRBD1|TRBV7-8
TGTGCCAGCAGTTCAACAGGGGCCGACTATGGCTACACCTTC
CASSSTGADYGYTF
>16|TRBJ2-1|.|.|TRBV7-9
TGTGCCAGCAGCTTAGATCGGTCCGGCTCCTACAATGAGCAGTTCTTC
CASSLDRSGSYNEQFF
>17|TRBJ1-5|many|TRBD1|TRBV20-1
TGCAGTGCTATCAACAGGGGGCGGAATACGGGCAATCAGCCCCAGCATTTT
CSAINRGRNTGNQPQHF
>16|TRBJ1-4|.|.|TRBV3-1
TGTGCCAGCAGCCTGGGTTTGTGGTCCAAAGGTGAAAAACTGTTTTTT
CASSLGLWSKGEKLFF
>14|TRBJ1-1|.|.|TRBV20-1
TGCAGAGCCCTAGCGGGGGTGGTCGACACTGAAGCTTTCTTT
CRALAGVVDTEAFF
>10|TRBJ1-3|once|.|TRBV6-5
TGTGCCAGCAGTCCCTACAGCATATATTTT
CASSPYSIYF
>13|TRBJ2-5|many|TRBD1|TRBV27
TGTGCCAGCAGTACAGGGGGCAGAGAGACCCAGTACTTC
CASSTGGRETQYF
>16|TRBJ1-6|.|.|TRBV5-6
TGTGCCAGCAGCTCCACAGGGATCGTGGGCGAGGTACCCCTCCACTTT
CASSSTGIVGEVPLHF
>16|TRBJ2-7|.|TRBD2|TRBV19
TGTGCCAGTAGTCCAAGACTAGCGGGGCACCACTACGAGCAGTACTTC
CASSPRLAGHHYEQYF
>16|TRBJ2-2|.|TRBD1|TRBV29-1
TGCAGCGTTGATGGAGCCAGGGGGCGCAACACCGGGGAGCTGTTTTTT
CSVDGARGRNTGELFF
>13|TRBJ2-3|.|.|TRBV10-1
TGCGCCAGCAGTGAGCCACACACAGATACGCAGTATTTT
CASSEPHTDTQYF
>17|TRBJ2-3|many|.|TRBV20-1
TGCAGTGCTAGAGACCTAGCGACGTACTCTAGCACAGATACGCAGTATTTT
CSARDLATYSSTDTQYF
>18|TRBJ1-1|.|TRBD1|TRBV19
TGTGCCAGTAGTATAGACACCCCGGGACAGGGGCCTAACACTGAAGCTTTCTTT
CASSIDTPGQGPNTEAFF
>15|TRBJ1-2|.|.|TRBV2
TGTGCCAGCAGTTCAGGGGAGAGGCGAGACTATGGCTACACCTTC
CASSSGERRDYGYTF
>15|TRBJ2-7|.|.|TRBV2
TGTGCCGGCAGTGAATCTACGTGGGGGCGCGACGAGCAGTACTTC
CAGSESTWGRDEQYF
>13|TRBJ2-3|.|.|TRBV29-1
TGCAGTCTCAAGAGGGGGGGCACAGATACGCAGTATTTT
CSLKRGGTDTQYF
>12|TRBJ1-5|.|.|TRBV12-5
TGTGCTAGTGGTAACCCCAATCAGCCCCAGCATTTT
CASGNPNQPQHF
>14|TRBJ2-7|many|TRBD2|TRBV5-8
TGTGCCAGCAGCCGTACTAGCGCCTCCTACGAGCAGTACTTC
CASSRTSASYEQYF